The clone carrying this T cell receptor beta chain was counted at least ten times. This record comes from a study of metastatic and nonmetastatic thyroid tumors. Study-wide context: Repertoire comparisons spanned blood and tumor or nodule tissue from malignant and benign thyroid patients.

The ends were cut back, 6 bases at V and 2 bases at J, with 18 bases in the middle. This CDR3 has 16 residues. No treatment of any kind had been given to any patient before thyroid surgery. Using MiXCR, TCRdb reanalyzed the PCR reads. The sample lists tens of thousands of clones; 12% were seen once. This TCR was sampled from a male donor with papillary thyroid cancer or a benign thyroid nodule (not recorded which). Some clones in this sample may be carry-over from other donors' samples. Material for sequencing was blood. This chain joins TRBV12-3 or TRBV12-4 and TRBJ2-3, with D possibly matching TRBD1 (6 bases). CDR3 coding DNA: TGTGCCAGCAGCCCTTGGACGGGACACTTCACAGATACGCAGTATTTT. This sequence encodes CASSPWTGHFTDTQYF.